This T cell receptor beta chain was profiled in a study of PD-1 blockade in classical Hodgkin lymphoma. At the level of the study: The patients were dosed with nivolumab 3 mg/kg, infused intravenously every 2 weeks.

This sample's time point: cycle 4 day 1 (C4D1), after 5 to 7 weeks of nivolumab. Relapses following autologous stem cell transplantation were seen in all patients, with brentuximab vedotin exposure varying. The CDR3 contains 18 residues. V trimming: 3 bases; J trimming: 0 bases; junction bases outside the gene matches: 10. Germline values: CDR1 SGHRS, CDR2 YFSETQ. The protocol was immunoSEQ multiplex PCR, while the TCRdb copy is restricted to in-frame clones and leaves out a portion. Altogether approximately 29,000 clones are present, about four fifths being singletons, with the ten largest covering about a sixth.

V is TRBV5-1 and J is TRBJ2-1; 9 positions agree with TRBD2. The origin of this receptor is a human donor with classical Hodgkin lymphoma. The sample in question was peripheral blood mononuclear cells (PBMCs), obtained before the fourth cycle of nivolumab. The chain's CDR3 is CASSWAPSGARSYNEQFF. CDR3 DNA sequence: TGCGCCAGCAGCTGGGCACCTAGCGGGGCTCGCTCCTACAATGAGCAGTTCTTC.